One sample yielded the 16 T cell receptor beta chains listed below, sequenced in a study of T cell responses to AZD1222 COVID-19 vaccine. Sequencing used immunoSEQ multiplex PCR; TCRdb keeps in-frame clones, though not all of them. The sample includes some 120,000 clones, about 90% seen only once; the top ten take approximately 10%. The material sequenced was peripheral blood, taken on day 0 of AZD1222 vaccination. Receptors were obtained from an adult in good health.

This rearrangement joins TRBV11-3 to TRBJ2-7; D might be TRBD1 (6 bases). The CDR3 loop spans 13 amino acids. Germline CDR1 SGHNT, CDR2 YENEEA. V was trimmed by 7 bases and J by 9 bases, leaving 19 bases between them. This chain's CDR3 is CASTHRDTLWQYF. CDR3 DNA: TGTGCCAGCACCCACCGGGACACCCTCTGGCAGTACTTC.

The chain joins TRBV4-3 to TRBJ1-6, with a weak D call TRBD1 (5 bases). This CDR3 comprises 17 residues. With 3 bases removed from V and 7 bases from J, the gap between germline ends came to 19 bases. The V gene's germline CDR1 is LGHNA and CDR2 YSLEER. CDR3 region: CASSHSTGPRQNSPLHF. The CDR3 DNA follows: TGCGCCAGCAGCCATAGTACGGGACCTCGGCAGAATTCACCCCTCCACTTT.

This rearrangement joins TRBV28 to TRBJ2-1; D possibly uses TRBD1 or TRBD2 (5 bases each). CDR1 MDHEN and CDR2 SYDVKM come from the germline V gene. V was cut by 10 bases and J by 4 bases, with 17 bases left in between. CDR3 length: 14 residues. CDR3 sequence reads: CATDGGARYNEQFF. The DNA of the CDR3 is TGTGCCACCGATGGGGGAGCCCGATACAATGAGCAGTTCTTC.

The chain uses TRBV6-5 and TRBJ1-2, with D maybe TRBD1 (6 bases). CDR1 MNHEY and CDR2 SVGAGI come from the germline V gene. Trimming shortened V by 0 bases and J by 8 bases, and 19 bases separated the two germline ends. The CDR3 loop spans 16 amino acids. CDR3 in DNA: TGTGCCAGCAGTTACTCTGGCCTTTCGGGGGGCAGAGGCTACACCTTC. Translated: CASSYSGLSGGRGYTF.

V gene TRBV2 combines with J gene TRBJ2-7; 9 bases line up with TRBD1. Germline V gene data show CDR1 as SNHLY and CDR2 as FYNNEI. J gave up 7 bases and V 6 bases, and 10 bases lay outside the gene matches. The CDR3 has 14 amino acids. This CDR3 reads CASRLDRGLGEQYF. The CDR3 DNA follows: TGTGCCAGCAGATTGGACAGGGGTCTTGGGGAGCAGTACTTC.

The chain couples TRBV4-3 to TRBJ2-1; D is uncertain. The CDR3 length is 13 residues. The germline V and J ends were trimmed by 0 bases and 9 bases, with 9 bases remaining between them. Germline assignment: CDR1 LGHNA and CDR2 YSLEER. The CDR3 reads CASSQDFIGEQFF. CDR3 coding DNA: TGCGCCAGCAGCCAAGATTTTATCGGTGAGCAGTTCTTC.

V usage is TRBV6-6 and J usage is TRBJ1-1; tentatively, D is TRBD1 (5 bases). CDR3 length: 13 amino acids. Germline assignment: CDR1 MNHNY and CDR2 SVGAGI (reference sequence). With 5 bases removed from V and 5 bases from J, the gap between germline ends came to 12 bases. In DNA, the CDR3 is TGTGCCAGCAGTCGACAGATCGGGACTGAAGCTTTCTTT. This gives the protein CASSRQIGTEAFF.

The gene calls are TRBV5-1 and TRBJ2-1; maybe TRBD2 (6 bases). Trimming took off 6 bases at V and 0 bases at J, with 28 bases between the two ends. CDR1 and CDR2 (germline): SGHRS, YFSETQ. This CDR3 is 20 amino acids long. CDR3 sequence: CASNLRRLGASVSSYNEQFF. CDR3 DNA sequence: TGCGCCAGCAATTTGCGGCGCCTCGGGGCTAGCGTGAGCTCCTACAATGAGCAGTTCTTC. Filled out from reference TRBV5-1 and TRBJ2-1, the complete variable domain reads KAGVTQTPRYLIKTRGQQVTLSCSPISGHRSVSWYQQTPGQGLQFLFEYFSETQRNKGNFPGRFSGRQFSNSRSEMNVSTLELGDSALYLCASNLRRLGASVSSYNEQFFGPGTRLTVL.

V usage is TRBV6-1 and J usage is TRBJ2-6, with no clear D. V shed 2 bases and J shed 4 bases, with 6 bases lying between them. The CDR3 covers 14 residues. CDR1 is MNHNS and CDR2 is SASEGT in the germline V gene. The CDR3 protein is CASSELLGANVLTF. The DNA for the CDR3 is TGTGCCAGCAGTGAACTCTTGGGGGCCAACGTCCTGACTTTC.

This clone was found a few times. The V call is TRBV27, the J call TRBJ1-3, with TRBD1 as a possible D gene (5 bases). Trimming took off 5 bases at V and 4 bases at J, with 15 bases between the two ends. Germline values: CDR1 MNHEY, CDR2 SMNVEV (reference sequence). The CDR3 runs to 15 residues. This CDR3 is CASSRTPGPGNTIYF. In nucleotides, the CDR3 is TGTGCCAGCAGTCGAACACCGGGGCCCGGAAACACCATATATTTT.

The V and J genes are TRBV5-6 and TRBJ2-6; tentatively, D is TRBD1 or TRBD2 (6 bases each). The CDR3 runs to 15 residues. Germline CDR1 SGHDT, CDR2 YYEEEE. Trimming removed 0 bases at V and 4 bases at J, with 8 bases between. CDR3 DNA: TGTGCCAGCAGCTTGGGGGGGGCCGGGGCCAACGTCCTGACTTTC. Its protein is CASSLGGAGANVLTF.

Here the CDR3 DNA reads TGTGCCAGCCGACAGGTTCGGGGGAAATCCAAAAACATTCAGTACTTC. It specifies CASRQVRGKSKNIQYF. This sequence joins TRBV28 and TRBJ2-4; the D call may be TRBD1 or TRBD2 (6 bases each). The CDR3 is 16 residues long. Germline loops: CDR1 MDHEN, CDR2 SYDVKM. The germline V and J ends were trimmed by 8 bases and 2 bases, with 19 bases remaining between them.

The chain combines TRBV19 with TRBJ1-4; D is uncertain. CDR1 and CDR2 from the germline V gene are LNHDA and SQIVND (reference sequence). The CDR3 totals 15 residues. Trimming removed 7 bases from V and 6 bases from J, with 18 bases in between. CDR3 sequence (DNA): TGTGCCAGTACCCCAATCGGGGAGAGGGATGAAAAACTGTTTTTT. Its protein product is CASTPIGERDEKLFF.

The rearrangement links TRBV15 to TRBJ2-3, with 9 bases aligning to TRBD2. This CDR3 contains 16 residues. J was trimmed by 0 bases and V by 1 base; bases with no gene match: 2. From germline, CDR1 is LNHNV and CDR2 YYDKDF (reference sequence). The CDR3 sequence is CATSRGLAESTDTQYF. CDR3 nucleotides: TGTGCCACCAGCAGAGGACTAGCGGAAAGCACAGATACGCAGTATTTT.

This clone was counted once. The chain couples TRBV9 to TRBJ2-2; 15 bases line up with TRBD2. Trimming removed 3 bases from V and 2 bases from J; junction bases left unmatched: 14. This CDR3 contains 21 residues. CDR1 is SGDLS, CDR2 YYNGEE, per germline. CDR3 nucleotide sequence: TGTGCCAGCAGCGGTAGTTTTTCAGGACTAGCGGGAGGGACTAACACCGGGGAGCTGTTTTTT. Protein: CASSGSFSGLAGGTNTGELFF.

The J gene is TRBJ2-3, the V gene TRBV28; no reliable D call. Germline assignment: CDR1 MDHEN and CDR2 SYDVKM. The length of the CDR3 is 15 residues. V was trimmed by 5 bases and J by 3 bases, leaving 15 bases between them. For the CDR3, the DNA is TGTGCCAGCAGTCTGCCAGTACCTTGGACAGATACGCAGTATTTT. Protein: CASSLPVPWTDTQYF. The variable domain in full, completed from reference TRBV28 and TRBJ2-3, reads DVKVTQSSRYLVKRTGEKVFLECVQDMDHENMFWYRQDPGLGLRLIYFSYDVKMKEKGDIPEGYSVSREKKERFSLILESASTNQTSMYLCASSLPVPWTDTQYFGPGTRLTVL.